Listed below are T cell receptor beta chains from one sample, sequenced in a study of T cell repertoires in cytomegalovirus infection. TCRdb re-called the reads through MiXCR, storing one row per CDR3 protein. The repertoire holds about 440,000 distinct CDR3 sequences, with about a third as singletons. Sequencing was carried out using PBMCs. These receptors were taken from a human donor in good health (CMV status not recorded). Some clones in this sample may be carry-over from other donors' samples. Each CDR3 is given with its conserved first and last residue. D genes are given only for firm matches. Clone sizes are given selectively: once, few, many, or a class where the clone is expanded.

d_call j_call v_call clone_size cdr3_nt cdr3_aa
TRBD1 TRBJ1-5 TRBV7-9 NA TGTGCCAGCAGCAGAACAGGGGAGGTCGGTCAGCCCCAGCATTTT CASSRTGEVGQPQHF
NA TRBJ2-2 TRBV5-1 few TGCGCCAGCAGCAGAGACAGGCAACTCACCGGGGAGCTGTTTTTT CASSRDRQLTGELFF
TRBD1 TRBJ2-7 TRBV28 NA TGTGCCAGCAGTTTATCGGGACAGGCGAGCTCCTACGAGCAGTACTTC CASSLSGQASSYEQYF
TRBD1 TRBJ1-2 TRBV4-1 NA TGCGCCAGCAGAGGACAGGGAGGGAATGGCTACACCTTC CASRGQGGNGYTF
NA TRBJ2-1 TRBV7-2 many TGTGCCAGCAGCTTCACGGAATTGGGGGGCCAGACAGGTTTGAGCTCCTACAATGAGCAGTTCTTC CASSFTELGGQTGLSSYNEQFF
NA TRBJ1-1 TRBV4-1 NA TGCGCCAGCAGCCCCATCTTGAGGGGAGGAAACACTGAAGCTTTCTTT CASSPILRGGNTEAFF
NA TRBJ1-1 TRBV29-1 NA TGCAGCGTTGAAGTTTTCCTGGGGACGGCTTTCTTT CSVEVFLGTAFF
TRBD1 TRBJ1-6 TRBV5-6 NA TGTGCCAGCACCGCCCACGGCAGGGGGCGCCGTTCACCCCTCCACTTT CASTAHGRGRRSPLHF
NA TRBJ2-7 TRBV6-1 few TGTGCCAGCAGTGAAGTTGGGGAAAACGGCTACGAGCAGTACTTC CASSEVGENGYEQYF
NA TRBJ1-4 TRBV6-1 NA TGTGCCAGCAGCCCCCATCCCAGAGCTAATGAAAAACTGTTTTTT CASSPHPRANEKLFF
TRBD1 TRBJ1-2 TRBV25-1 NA TGTGCCAGCAGTTCATTCACGGACAGGGGTAACTATGGCTACACCTTC CASSSFTDRGNYGYTF
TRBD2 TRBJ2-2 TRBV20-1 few TGCAGTGCTAGGGTGGTTGTGAGGAGCGGGGGTCGGTCCGGGGAGCTGTTTTTT CSARVVVRSGGRSGELFF
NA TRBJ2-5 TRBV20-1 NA TGCAGTGCTAGAGGGGGGGCGAACCAAGAGACCCAGTACTTC CSARGGANQETQYF
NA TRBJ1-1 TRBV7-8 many TGTGCCAGCAGCCCGACGCAGAACACTGAAGCTTTCTTT CASSPTQNTEAFF
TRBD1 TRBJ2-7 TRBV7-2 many TGTGCCAGCAGCTACAGGGGGCCAAACTACGAGCAGTACTTC CASSYRGPNYEQYF